Below are 11 T cell receptor beta chains sequenced from a single sample in a study of T cell responses to AZD1222 COVID-19 vaccine. Profiled with immunoSEQ multiplex PCR; TCRdb holds only in-frame clones, not every one. The repertoire holds 150,000 or so clones, about nine tenths seen once, with 4.5% to 6.5% in the top ten. Source: peripheral blood, taken on day 0 of AZD1222 vaccination. The receptors shown here come from an adult in good health.

The chain recombines TRBV12-5 with TRBJ1-4; D is unresolved. The ends were cut back, 0 bases at V and 8 bases at J, with 13 bases in the middle. The CDR3 is 15 amino acids. Germline-derived CDR1 and CDR2 are LGHNT and FRNRAP. The CDR3 DNA reads as TGTGCTAGTGGTTTGGTACAAGGTCATCAGGAAAAACTGTTTTTT. Amino acids: CASGLVQGHQEKLFF.

CDR3 protein: CASSNDYTEAFF. CDR3 DNA sequence: TGTGCCAGCAGTAACGACTACACTGAAGCTTTCTTT. This rearrangement joins TRBV6-2 or TRBV6-3 to TRBJ1-1; no clear D gene. CDR1 and CDR2 from the germline V gene are MNHEY and SVGEGT. Between the trimmed V and J ends, which lost 5 bases and 3 bases, there was a span of 7 bases. The CDR3 contains 12 residues.

V usage is TRBV11-2 and J usage is TRBJ2-1, with TRBD2 as a possible D gene (6 bases). CDR3 size: 14 residues. The germline gives CDR1 SGHAT, CDR2 FQNNGV. V shed 1 base and J shed 5 bases, with 9 bases lying between them. In nucleotides, the CDR3 is TGTGCCAGCAGCTTAGCGGGAGCACACAATGAGCAGTTCTTC. Encoded protein: CASSLAGAHNEQFF.

This rearrangement joins TRBV27 to TRBJ2-1; D is uncertain. The germline V gene has CDR1 MNHEY and CDR2 SMNVEV (reference sequence). V was clipped by 10 bases and J by 0 bases, with 13 bases between them. The CDR3 covers 14 residues. This CDR3 is CAIRRTSSYNEQFF. The DNA of the CDR3 is TGTGCCATCAGACGAACGAGCTCCTACAATGAGCAGTTCTTC.

The J gene is TRBJ1-2, the V gene TRBV11-2; TRBD1 is a possible D gene (6 bases). The length of the CDR3 is 14 residues. Germline V gene sequence: CDR1 SGHAT, CDR2 FQNNGV. V was cut by 5 bases and J by 3 bases, with 13 bases left in between. The CDR3 is CASSHYEGDYGYTF. The DNA of the CDR3 is TGTGCCAGCAGCCATTACGAGGGGGACTATGGCTACACCTTC.

As concerns this clone: At one boundary the junction diverges from the germline segment, which might be a read error. The genes are TRBV10-1 and TRBJ2-1; either TRBD1 or TRBD2 may supply D (5 bases each). Germline loops: CDR1 WNHNN, CDR2 SYGVQD (reference sequence). The CDR3 runs to 13 residues. The CDR3 region is CASRRDPYTEQFF. CDR3 nucleotide sequence: TGCGCCAGCCGCCGGGACCCCTACACTGAGCAGTTCTTC.

The V call is TRBV9, the J call TRBJ1-3; D is ambiguous. V lost 3 bases and J lost 12, with 13 bases in between. CDR3 size: 12 residues. In germline, CDR1 is SGDLS, CDR2 YYNGEE. CDR3 amino acids: CASSATAANIYF. The CDR3 DNA is TGTGCCAGCAGCGCCACAGCCGCAAACATATATTTT. The variable domain in full, completed from reference TRBV9 and TRBJ1-3, reads DSGVTQTPKHLITATGQRVTLRCSPRSGDLSVYWYQQSLDQGLQFLIQYYNGEERAKGNILERFSAQQFPDLHSELNLSSLELGDSALYFCASSATAANIYFGEGSWLTVV.

Concerning this clone itself: The sample contains more than one DNA sequence encoding this CDR3. J is TRBJ2-3 and V is TRBV30; D may be TRBD2 (5 bases). Per the germline V gene, CDR1 is GTSNPN and CDR2 is SVGIG (reference sequence). CDR3 length equals 13 residues. The V gene lost 5 bases and the J gene lost 0 bases, with 9 bases spanning the gap. DNA of the CDR3: TGTGCCTGGTCGGGGATTAGCACAGATACGCAGTATTTT. This translates into CAWSGISTDTQYF.

About this clone itself: Other nucleotide sequences in the sample specify the same CDR3. This sequence joins TRBV27 and TRBJ1-1; 9 bases are shared with TRBD1. Germline CDR1 and CDR2: MNHEY and SMNVEV (reference sequence). The CDR3 sequence is 15 residues long. The ends lost 6 bases at V and 0 bases at J; junction bases unmatched: 5. The CDR3 loop is CASSTGQGMNTEAFF. CDR3 nucleotides: TGTGCCAGCAGCACGGGACAGGGCATGAACACTGAAGCTTTCTTT.

This chain connects TRBV12-5 to TRBJ2-5, with D perhaps matching TRBD2 (5 bases). The germline V gene encodes CDR1 LGHNT and CDR2 FRNRAP. The V and J ends lost 2 bases and 1 base respectively, with 23 bases between them. The CDR3 sequence is 19 residues long. CDR3 in amino acids: CASGLLLDGKPWTQETQYF. In DNA, the CDR3 is TGTGCTAGTGGTTTGCTATTGGACGGGAAGCCCTGGACCCAAGAGACCCAGTACTTC.

The chain recombines TRBV10-1 with TRBJ2-1; possible D gene TRBD2, 5 bases. CDR3 length: 13 residues. Per germline, CDR1 WNHNN and CDR2 SYGVQD (reference sequence). V was pared by 6 bases and J by 10 bases, with 16 bases between. This chain's CDR3 is CASSVLEAAEQFF. The CDR3 DNA is TGCGCCAGCAGCGTACTGGAAGCGGCAGAGCAGTTCTTC.